This entry is about one T cell receptor (beta chain). This entry is derived from a study of blood T cell repertoires in COVID-19. The overall study: Samples taken during acute and convalescent COVID-19 were collected in the United States, Italy and Spain. PBMCs, B-cell-depleted T cells, or T cells provided the cDNA or gDNA that made up the material.

Germline trimming cut 1 base from V and 4 bases from J; bases unmatched to any gene: 5. The length of the CDR3 is 16 residues. The germline V gene encodes CDR1 SEHNR and CDR2 FQNEAQ (reference sequence). In the original processing: Quantification of nucleated cells was approximated via reference gene primer amplification. Sequenced by immunoSEQ multiplex PCR; TCRdb stores in-frame clones only, minus some. Clonal size and the V and J genes are those of that table, whereas D and trimming came from the DNA. The table shows some 390,000 clones, with approximately 89% occurring only once. The sample was peripheral blood. V gene TRBV7-9 combines with J gene TRBJ2-3, with 10 bases aligning to TRBD2. This receptor was taken from a woman in her sixties with COVID-19, enrolled during active disease. The CDR3 protein is CASSLGELAGPDTQYF. The CDR3 DNA reads TGTGCCAGCAGCTTAGGTGAACTAGCGGGGCCAGATACGCAGTATTTT.